The clone carrying this T cell receptor (beta chain) was detected a few times. The CDR3 spans 15 residues. Trimming took 3 bases from V and 6 from J; bases not matched to a gene: 8. Germline CDR1 reads MDHEN; CDR2 reads SYDVKM. This sample was included in a study of technical replicates of blood from several donors. TCRdb keeps only in-frame clones here, not all; method: immunoSEQ multiplex PCR. The sample has tens of thousands of clones, more than 75% seen once; the top ten hold roughly 5%. The source is a human donor in good health. Some clones in this sample may be carry-over from other donors' samples. The chain recombines TRBV28 with TRBJ1-2; 9 nucleotides agree with TRBD1. Sequencing was carried out using PBMCs. The CDR3 protein is CASSFRDRVGNGYTF. For the CDR3, the DNA is TGTGCCAGCAGTTTCCGGGACAGGGTGGGGAATGGCTACACCTTC.